Each of the 7 T cell receptor beta chains below was sequenced from the same sample in a study of blood T cell repertoires in COVID-19. The method was immunoSEQ multiplex PCR; TCRdb's version includes in-frame clones alone and lacks a portion of them. Here the sample spans about 150,000 clones, about four fifths being singletons. What was sequenced was peripheral blood. The receptors were sampled from a man aged 25 to 40 with COVID-19, enrolled during active disease.

This clone was seen a single time. A read error may account for a junction end that differs from germline. This rearrangement joins TRBV7-7 to TRBJ2-5; D ambiguous. Germline CDR1 SSHAT, CDR2 FNYEAQ (reference sequence). The CDR3 has 15 residues. This chain's CDR3 is CASSLGETWVETQYF. CDR3 nucleotide sequence: TGTGCTAGCAGCTTAGGCGAGACTTGGGTAGAGACCCAGTACTTC.

V is TRBV5-1 and J is TRBJ2-7; 14 bases align to TRBD2. V was clipped by 4 bases and J by 7 bases; unmatched bases: 4. In germline, CDR1 is SGHRS, CDR2 YFSETQ. The CDR3 contains 14 residues. DNA for the CDR3: TGCGCCAGCAGCAGCGGGACTAGCGGGAGAGAGCAGTACTTC. Its translation is CASSSGTSGREQYF.

This clone was seen a handful of times. The chain recombines TRBV5-4 with TRBJ1-3, with 8 bases identical to TRBD1. Unmatched junction bases numbered 2, after V lost 3 bases and J lost 9 bases. Germline CDR1 reads SGHNT; CDR2 reads YYREEE (reference sequence). The CDR3 has 12 amino acids. For the CDR3, the DNA is TGTGCCAGCAGCTCCACAGGGGGCACCATATATTTT. It is translated as CASSSTGGTIYF.

The V and J genes are TRBV7-9 and TRBJ2-3; TRBD2 might be the D (5 bases). Germline V gene lookup returns CDR1 SEHNR and CDR2 FQNEAQ (reference sequence). The CDR3 runs to 14 residues. The ends were cut back, 6 bases at V and 2 bases at J, with 12 bases in the middle. The CDR3 nucleotides read TGTGCCAGCAGGGAGGCCAGGATCACAGATACGCAGTATTTT. Its translation: CASREARITDTQYF.

V and J are TRBV7-8 and TRBJ2-3; D perhaps matches TRBD1 (5 bases). Germline V gene data show CDR1 as SGHVS and CDR2 as FQNEAQ. This CDR3 has 13 residues. The V end was cut by 4 bases, the J end by 6 bases, with 11 bases between. CDR3 in amino acids: CASSSEGADTQYF. The CDR3 DNA follows: TGTGCCAGCAGCTCCGAAGGGGCCGATACGCAGTATTTT. The whole variable domain, remainder taken from reference TRBV7-8 and TRBJ2-3, is GAGVSQSPRYKVAKRGQDVALRCDPISGHVSLFWYQQALGQGPEFLTYFQNEAQLDKSGLPSDRFFAERPEGSVSTLKIQRTQQEDSAVYLCASSSEGADTQYFGPGTRLTVL.

J is TRBJ1-5 and V is TRBV2; D not resolved. Trimming took off 7 bases at V and 1 base at J, with 8 bases between the two ends. The CDR3 runs to 13 residues. Germline values: CDR1 SNHLY, CDR2 FYNNEI. The CDR3 DNA reads TGTGCCAGCACCAGGCACAGCAATCAGCCCCAGCATTTT. It translates to CASTRHSNQPQHF.

The chain has TRBV6-5 and TRBJ2-7; perhaps TRBD1 as D (6 bases). This CDR3 has 14 residues. Trimming stripped 6 bases from V and 5 bases from J, with 17 bases between. In germline, CDR1 is MNHEY, CDR2 SVGAGI. CDR3 DNA sequence: TGTGCCAGCAGATCTATAACAGGGCCCGACGAGCAGTACTTC. Its translation: CASRSITGPDEQYF.